This T cell receptor beta chain comes out of a study of control samples from healthy donors and cancer patients. Clones were read by immunoSEQ multiplex PCR, and TCRdb kept only the in-frame ones, dropping some. The table includes roughly 140,000 clones, roughly 89% detected once. V shed 4 bases, J shed 5 bases, and the junction held 4 bases outside the gene matches. There are 15 residues in the CDR3. Germline loops: CDR1 SGHRS, CDR2 YFSETQ. The chain uses TRBV5-1 and TRBJ2-5, with 14 positions matching TRBD2. The TCR was taken from a man aged 30 to 45 in good health. Sequencing input: blood. CDR3 sequence reads: CASSPGTSGGETQYF. CDR3 nucleotides: TGCGCCAGCAGCCCCGGGACTAGCGGGGGTGAGACCCAGTACTTC. Variable domain in full (rest from reference TRBV5-1 and TRBJ2-5): KAGVTQTPRYLIKTRGQQVTLSCSPISGHRSVSWYQQTPGQGLQFLFEYFSETQRNKGNFPGRFSGRQFSNSRSEMNVSTLELGDSALYLCASSPGTSGGETQYFGPGTRLLVL.